This TCR beta chain emerged from a study of response to subunit inactivated influenza vaccine. TCRdb re-called the RT-PCR reads with MiXCR, one entry per CDR3 protein. The sample has roughly 180,000 distinct CDR3 sequences; approximately 9.2% are singletons. This clonotype was counted at least ten times. V trimming: 8 bases; J trimming: 2 bases; junction bases outside the gene matches: 5. The CDR3 has 13 amino acids. Germline V CDR1 and CDR2: SEHNR, FQNEAQ (reference sequence). The rearrangement links TRBV7-9 to TRBJ2-5; 7 bases align to TRBD1. The clonotype was recovered from a man aged 50-59 years who received an inactivated influenza vaccine. The sequenced sample was non-naive T cells sorted from PBMCs, obtained on the day of vaccination. This chain's CDR3 is CASRQGVQETQYF. The CDR3 DNA sequence: TGTGCCAGCCGCCAGGGGGTGCAAGAGACCCAGTACTTC.